The rows below give T cell receptor beta chains drawn from one sample of a study of blood T cell repertoires in COVID-19. The assay was immunoSEQ multiplex PCR, and TCRdb's table has in-frame clones only and misses some. This sample carries roughly 300,000 clones, 80% to 90% of them seen once, and the ten largest clones take roughly a tenth. What was sequenced was PBMCs or T cells enriched from blood (not recorded which). The receptors come from a woman aged 18-29 years who had recovered from COVID-19. Each CDR3 is given with its conserved first and last residue. D genes are given only for firm matches. Clone size is stated in some rows and not others, as once, few, many or a class when expanded.

TRBV6-5,TRBJ1-5,.,.,CASSSGQYSNQPQHF,TGTGCCAGCAGTTCCGGACAGTATAGCAATCAGCCCCAGCATTTT
TRBV10-1,TRBJ1-5,.,TRBD1,CASTGTGGSNQPQHF,TGCGCCAGCACCGGGACAGGGGGTAGCAATCAGCCCCAGCATTTT
TRBV16,TRBJ2-1,.,TRBD2,CASSQSGGEYNEQFF,TGTGCCAGCAGCCAATCGGGGGGGGAGTACAATGAGCAGTTCTTC
TRBV5-3,TRBJ2-1,.,TRBD2,CARSLIAGGANEQFF,TGTGCCAGAAGTTTAATAGCGGGAGGGGCCAATGAGCAGTTCTTC
TRBV30,TRBJ2-1,.,TRBD2,CAWSVLLGFGGGNEQFF,TGTGCCTGGAGTGTACTGTTGGGGTTTGGGGGGGGCAATGAGCAGTTCTTC
TRBV10-2,TRBJ1-1,.,.,CASSDGGRRVRFTEAFF,TGCGCCAGCAGTGACGGGGGGCGCAGGGTTAGGTTCACTGAAGCTTTCTTT
TRBV30,TRBJ1-4,.,TRBD1,CAWSVQTGVGKLFF,TGTGCCTGGAGTGTCCAGACAGGGGTAGGAAAACTGTTTTTT
TRBV29-1,TRBJ2-5,.,TRBD1,CSADFHGTGDETQYF,TGCAGCGCAGATTTTCATGGGACAGGGGACGAGACCCAGTACTTC
TRBV27,TRBJ2-7,.,TRBD1,CASTPGTGATNEQYF,TGTGCCAGCACCCCTGGGACAGGGGCTACGAACGAGCAGTACTTC
TRBV27,TRBJ1-2,.,.,CASRGSGYTF,TGTGCCAGCAGGGGGAGTGGCTACACCTTC
TRBV12-5,TRBJ1-5,.,TRBD1,CASGLDRGQSQPQHF,TGTGCTAGTGGTTTGGACAGGGGGCAGTCTCAGCCCCAGCATTTT
TRBV27,TRBJ2-1,.,TRBD1,CASRPSTGVNNEQFF,TGTGCCAGCAGGCCTTCGACAGGGGTTAACAATGAGCAGTTCTTC
TRBV12-3/TRBV12-4,TRBJ1-2,.,.,CASSYGASYGYTF,TGTGCCAGCAGTTATGGGGCTAGCTATGGCTACACCTTC
TRBV5-6,TRBJ1-1,few,.,CASSLVRGGTEAFF,TGTGCCAGCAGCTTGGTGAGAGGAGGGACTGAAGCTTTCTTT
TRBV19,TRBJ1-5,.,TRBD1,CASTFGQASNQPQHF,TGTGCCAGTACCTTTGGACAGGCTAGCAATCAGCCCCAGCATTTT
TRBV6-5,TRBJ2-7,.,TRBD1,CASRQGTGSSYEQYF,TGTGCCAGCCGACAAGGGACAGGGAGCTCCTACGAGCAGTACTTC
TRBV4-1,TRBJ2-3,.,.,CASSQGQRETDTQYF,TGCGCCAGCAGCCAGGGTCAAAGGGAGACAGATACGCAGTATTTT
TRBV2,TRBJ2-5,.,.,CASSVGSWERETQYF,TGTGCCAGCAGTGTCGGCAGCTGGGAGAGAGAGACCCAGTACTTC
TRBV19,TRBJ2-7,.,TRBD1,CASSLRTGGYEQYF,TGTGCCAGTAGCCTCAGGACAGGGGGCTACGAGCAGTACTTC
TRBV21-1,TRBJ1-1,.,.,CASSKEAPGPEAFF,TGTGCCAGCAGCAAAGAGGCCCCTGGGCCTGAAGCTTTCTTT
TRBV28,TRBJ1-1,.,.,CASRRHRGTEAFF,TGTGCCAGCAGGCGGCACCGGGGCACTGAAGCTTTCTTT
TRBV6-5,TRBJ2-3,.,TRBD1,CASSYSDRGHTQYF,TGTGCCAGCAGTTACTCCGACAGGGGGCATACGCAGTATTTT
TRBV5-1,TRBJ1-2,.,TRBD1,CASSEQGGNPYF,TGCGCCAGCAGCGAACAGGGGGGTAATCCTTACTTC
TRBV18,TRBJ2-2,.,TRBD1,CASSPQDRARISGELFF,TGTGCCAGCTCACCCCAGGACAGGGCACGAATCTCCGGGGAGCTGTTTTTT
TRBV9,TRBJ2-1,.,TRBD2,CASSASGLAGGPNEQFF,TGTGCCAGCAGCGCGTCCGGACTAGCGGGAGGGCCGAATGAGCAGTTCTTC
TRBV3-1/TRBV3-2,TRBJ2-7,few,TRBD2,CASSQDSSGGYEQYF,TGTGCCAGCAGCCAAGACTCTAGCGGGGGCTACGAGCAGTACTTC
TRBV2,TRBJ2-1,.,.,CASGAGYNEQFF,TGTGCCAGTGGAGCGGGTTACAATGAGCAGTTCTTC
TRBV19,TRBJ2-1,few,TRBD1,CASSSGDRNNEQFF,TGTGCCAGTAGTTCTGGGGACAGGAACAATGAGCAGTTCTTC
TRBV5-1,TRBJ2-3,.,TRBD2,CASSLDRLAGHTDTQYF,TGCGCCAGCAGCTTGGATCGACTAGCGGGCCACACAGATACGCAGTATTTT
TRBV4-1,TRBJ2-1,.,.,CASSQDIYSYNEQFF,TGCGCCAGCAGCCAAGATATCTACTCCTACAATGAGCAGTTCTTC
TRBV7-9,TRBJ1-3,.,TRBD1,CASSPDRDPGNTIYF,TGTGCCAGCAGCCCGGACAGGGACCCTGGAAACACCATATATTTT
TRBV11-2,TRBJ1-5,.,.,CASSPGSNQPQHF,TGTGCCAGCAGCCCAGGGAGCAATCAGCCCCAGCATTTT
TRBV5-6,TRBJ1-4,.,.,CASSLEIEEKLFF,TGTGCCAGCAGCTTGGAGATCGAGGAAAAACTGTTTTTT
TRBV7-6,TRBJ1-1,.,.,CASSPLAEGNTEAFF,TGTGCCAGCAGCCCCCTCGCGGAGGGAAACACTGAAGCTTTCTTT
TRBV10-2,TRBJ1-1,.,.,CASSESEGAEAFF,TGCGCCAGCAGTGAGTCGGAGGGAGCTGAAGCTTTCTTT
TRBV28,TRBJ2-3,.,.,CASSSGGTDTQYF,TGTGCCAGCAGCTCAGGAGGGACAGATACGCAGTATTTT
TRBV4-1,TRBJ2-2,.,TRBD2,CASSHPRLAGTGELFF,TGCGCCAGCAGCCACCCAAGACTAGCTGGCACCGGGGAGCTGTTTTTT
TRBV25-1,TRBJ1-6,.,.,CASSDPTGLGNSPLHF,TGTGCCAGCAGTGACCCCACGGGACTGGGGAATTCACCCCTCCACTTT
TRBV30,TRBJ1-5,once,.,CAWSLRGWNQPQHF,TGTGCCTGGAGTTTAAGGGGTTGGAATCAGCCCCAGCATTTT
TRBV7-8,TRBJ1-3,.,.,CASSLSRVGGNTIYF,TGTGCCAGCAGCCTTTCCCGGGTTGGTGGAAACACCATATATTTT
TRBV7-9,TRBJ1-1,once,TRBD1,CASSSDREGREDTEAFF,TGTGCCAGCAGCTCCGACAGGGAAGGTAGGGAAGACACTGAAGCTTTCTTT
TRBV19,TRBJ1-2,.,.,CASSLSLAYGYTF,TGTGCCAGTAGTTTATCTCTGGCTTATGGCTACACCTTC